Described below is a single T cell receptor (beta chain) sequence and its context. The antigen remains undetermined. This sample is drawn from a study of OX40 agonist ivuxolimab in advanced cancers. Regarding the study as a whole: The CD4+ and CD8+ T cells in the blood had expanded clonally by week 6 at 0.1 to 3.0 mg/kg.

TCRdb's table, derived via immunoSEQ multiplex PCR, lists solely in-frame clones and lacks some. The profile covers tens of thousands of clones, with more than 75% appearing a single time and 2.5% taken by the ten largest. The germline V and J ends were trimmed by 0 bases and 4 bases, with 15 bases remaining between them. CDR1 is LNHNV, CDR2 YYDKDF, per germline (reference sequence). The CDR3 sequence is 16 residues long. The material was CD4+ or CD8+ T cells sorted from blood, obtained in a trial of the OX40 agonist ivuxolimab. The V and J genes are TRBV15 and TRBJ1-2; D is unclear. The receptor was isolated from an adult with an advanced solid tumor such as melanoma, head and neck, liver or kidney cancer. As DNA, the CDR3 is TGTGCCACCAGCAGAGACCTCGTAGCAGCAACCTATGGCTACACCTTC. It specifies CATSRDLVAATYGYTF.